The rows below give T cell receptor beta chains drawn from one sample of a study of identical twins. TCRdb independently ran MiXCR on the 5' RACE reads; one entry per CDR3 protein. The table lists some 560,000 distinct CDR3 sequences, approximately 10% of them singletons. The same sample was also used in a study of yellow fever vaccine responses in identical twins.

The sequenced sample was PBMCs. The receptors come from a woman under 30 in good health. Each CDR3 is given with its conserved first and last residue. Fields, in order: V gene, CDR3 length, J gene, CDR3 protein.

V gene: TRBV4-3
CDR3 length: 14
J gene: TRBJ1-4
CDR3 protein: CASSQDRGREKLFF

V gene: TRBV6-2/TRBV6-3
CDR3 length: 15
J gene: TRBJ2-1
CDR3 protein: CASSSHRDSYNEQFF

V gene: TRBV20-1
CDR3 length: 14
J gene: TRBJ1-1
CDR3 protein: CSARDRQGGTEAFF

V gene: TRBV6-5
CDR3 length: 16
J gene: TRBJ2-3
CDR3 protein: CASSYSTDRGTDTQYF

V gene: TRBV12-3/TRBV12-4
CDR3 length: 16
J gene: TRBJ2-7
CDR3 protein: CASSSLSGGQFYEQYF

V gene: TRBV11-3
CDR3 length: 15
J gene: TRBJ2-7
CDR3 protein: CASSRRGGAFDEQYF

V gene: TRBV7-2
CDR3 length: 15
J gene: TRBJ1-1
CDR3 protein: CASSSRPQGTTEAFF

V gene: TRBV29-1
CDR3 length: 13
J gene: TRBJ2-7
CDR3 protein: CSVEDPASKEQYF

V gene: TRBV11-2
CDR3 length: 15
J gene: TRBJ2-3
CDR3 protein: CASSARTGRTDTQYF

V gene: TRBV7-2
CDR3 length: 15
J gene: TRBJ2-7
CDR3 protein: CASSSRTGQVYEQYF

V gene: TRBV3-1
CDR3 length: 13
J gene: TRBJ2-7
CDR3 protein: CASKGSMAYEQYF

V gene: TRBV11-2
CDR3 length: 14
J gene: TRBJ2-7
CDR3 protein: CASSFTGPADEQYF

V gene: TRBV28
CDR3 length: 16
J gene: TRBJ1-2
CDR3 protein: CASSYTYDRKNYGYTF

V gene: TRBV10-3
CDR3 length: 15
J gene: TRBJ2-1
CDR3 protein: CAISETGAGGNEQFF

V gene: TRBV6-2/TRBV6-3
CDR3 length: 14
J gene: TRBJ2-5
CDR3 protein: CASSPLDLGETQYF

V gene: TRBV4-3
CDR3 length: 15
J gene: TRBJ2-2
CDR3 protein: CASSQSGGMTGELFF

V gene: TRBV29-1
CDR3 length: 13
J gene: TRBJ1-1
CDR3 protein: CSVGQGFNTEAFF

V gene: TRBV29-1
CDR3 length: 12
J gene: TRBJ1-2
CDR3 protein: CSVGGTAYGYTF

V gene: TRBV7-9
CDR3 length: 12
J gene: TRBJ1-2
CDR3 protein: CASSDSNYGYTF

V gene: TRBV11-3
CDR3 length: 14
J gene: TRBJ2-7
CDR3 protein: CASSSSTGSLEQYF

V gene: TRBV3-1
CDR3 length: 14
J gene: TRBJ2-5
CDR3 protein: CASSRPGPQETQYF

V gene: TRBV7-2
CDR3 length: 14
J gene: TRBJ2-7
CDR3 protein: CASSPGMSTYEQYF

V gene: TRBV20-1
CDR3 length: 14
J gene: TRBJ2-1
CDR3 protein: CSARGTSGIHEQFF

V gene: TRBV5-5
CDR3 length: 13
J gene: TRBJ2-1
CDR3 protein: CASSPPRGTEQFF

V gene: TRBV4-3
CDR3 length: 14
J gene: TRBJ2-7
CDR3 protein: CASSLDRVTYEQYF

V gene: TRBV3-1
CDR3 length: 12
J gene: TRBJ2-7
CDR3 protein: CASSQDRGPQNF

V gene: TRBV12-3/TRBV12-4
CDR3 length: 16
J gene: TRBJ2-2
CDR3 protein: CASSFNRGLPSGELFF

V gene: TRBV29-1
CDR3 length: 12
J gene: TRBJ2-2
CDR3 protein: CATEEAVGELFF